Below are 17 T cell receptor beta chains sequenced from a single sample in a study of shared clonotypes between healthy human individuals. Clones were sequenced by immunoSEQ multiplex PCR, and TCRdb holds only the in-frame ones, with some missing. The data hold about 490,000 clones, with approximately 80% observed a single time. Material for sequencing was PBMCs. The receptors originated from a woman aged 40 to 55 in good health. Some clones in this sample may be carry-over from other donors' samples.

Note on this clone: This sample also contains other DNA sequences that code for the same CDR3. The chain has TRBV7-9 and TRBJ1-1; D not certain. V gave up 2 bases and J gave up 1 base, with 5 bases separating them. This CDR3 has 13 residues. Looked up from germline, CDR1 is SEHNR and CDR2 is FQNEAQ (reference sequence). The CDR3 loop is CASSLRGNTEAFF. The CDR3 nucleotides are TGTGCCAGCAGCTTACGGGGGAACACTGAAGCTTTCTTT.

The chain employs TRBV4-2 and TRBJ2-7; possibly TRBD2 for D (5 bases). Trimming removed 4 bases at V and 1 base at J, with 17 bases between. CDR1 is LGHNA, CDR2 YNFKEQ, per germline. The CDR3 contains 16 residues. The CDR3 loop reads CASSRAGPGESYEQYF. CDR3 in DNA: TGTGCCAGCAGCCGAGCCGGGCCCGGGGAGTCCTACGAGCAGTACTTC.

The chain employs TRBV7-2 and TRBJ2-1; TRBD2 aligns across 9 bases. The CDR3 has 14 residues. Germline V gene sequence: CDR1 SGHTA, CDR2 FQGNSA. J lost 7 bases, V lost 2 bases, and 3 bases had no gene match. The CDR3 loop reads CASSLLAGQNEQFF. For the CDR3, the DNA is TGTGCCAGCAGCTTACTAGCGGGGCAAAATGAGCAGTTCTTC.

This clone showed up just once. This chain connects TRBV9 to TRBJ2-2; 9 bases fit TRBD2. Germline lookup yields CDR1 SGDLS and CDR2 YYNGEE. The length of the CDR3 is 15 residues. V dropped 1 base and J dropped 6; count of bases not matched to a gene: 4. The chain's CDR3 is CASSVQLAGAGELFF. The DNA for the CDR3 is TGTGCCAGCAGCGTACAGTTAGCGGGAGCCGGGGAGCTGTTTTTT.

The chain uses TRBV28 and TRBJ2-5; 8 bases map to TRBD1. Matching the DNA end better, TRBJ2-7 makes the J call doubtful. This CDR3 comprises 15 residues. Germline-derived CDR1 and CDR2 are MDHEN and SYDVKM. The DNA for the CDR3 is TGTGCCAGCGGGGCCAGGGGGCGCGATCCCTACGAGCAGTACTTC. Residues: CASGARGRDPYEQYF.

The sample holds a few counts of this clone. The genes are TRBV27 and TRBJ1-2, with D perhaps matching TRBD1 (5 bases). The V gene lost 4 bases and the J gene lost 5 bases, with 17 bases spanning the gap. Per the germline V gene, CDR1 is MNHEY and CDR2 is SMNVEV (reference sequence). The CDR3 covers 15 residues. The CDR3 region has the DNA TGTGCCAGCAGTTCCCGGGGCGGGGGGGGTTATGGCTACACCTTC. This encodes CASSSRGGGGYGYTF.

The genes are TRBV7-2 and TRBJ2-7; 10 positions agree with TRBD2. Trimming at V came to 5 bases and at J to 6 bases, leaving 7 bases not matched to a gene. Germline V gene lookup returns CDR1 SGHTA and CDR2 FQGNSA. This CDR3 region has 14 residues. CDR3 DNA: TGTGCCAGCAGCCCACTAGCGGGATCTGTCGAGCAGTACTTC. Its protein is CASSPLAGSVEQYF.

As regards this clone: This clone may be a read error of a much larger clone one base away. CDR3 sequence (DNA): TGTGCCAGCAGCCCGGACAGGGCCATGAACACTGAAGCTTTCTTT. Translating gives CASSPDRAMNTEAFF. The chain links TRBV7-9 to TRBJ1-1; 8 bases are shared with TRBD1. Per germline, CDR1 SEHNR and CDR2 FQNEAQ (reference sequence). Losses at the gene ends were 5 bases for V and 0 bases for J; bases not matched to a gene: 5. The CDR3 contains 15 residues. The whole variable domain, filled in from reference TRBV7-9 and TRBJ1-1, reads DTGVSQNPRHKITKRGQNVTFRCDPISEHNRLYWYRQTLGQGPEFLTYFQNEAQLEKSRLLSDRFSAERPKGSFSTLEIQRTEQGDSAMYLCASSPDRAMNTEAFFGQGTRLTVV.

V and J are TRBV5-1 and TRBJ2-1; D gene unclear. The V end lost 0 bases, the J end lost 4 bases, and 17 bases lay between the germline ends. CDR1 and CDR2 (germline): SGHRS, YFSETQ. The CDR3 is 17 residues long. The DNA of the CDR3 is TGCGCCAGCAGCTTGGACGGGCTCCTGCCTTGGTACAATGAGCAGTTCTTC. Translation: CASSLDGLLPWYNEQFF.

The chain is built from TRBV7-3 and TRBJ2-1; D call uncertain. CDR1 is SGHTA and CDR2 is FQGTGA in the germline V gene. The germline V and J ends were trimmed by 2 bases and 9 bases, with 14 bases remaining between them. The CDR3 loop spans 14 amino acids. CDR3 DNA: TGTGCCAGCAGCTTATATCCCGGGTACGGTGAGCAGTTCTTC. Its protein product is CASSLYPGYGEQFF.

The chain has TRBV4-2 and TRBJ2-7; 15 bases line up with TRBD2. Germline assignment: CDR1 LGHNA and CDR2 YNFKEQ. V was pared by 4 bases and J by 5 bases, with 9 bases of the junction left unmatched. The CDR3 extends over 17 amino acids. The CDR3 loop is CASSLGLAGGPRNEQYF. CDR3 bases: TGTGCCAGCAGCCTCGGACTAGCGGGAGGGCCTAGGAACGAGCAGTACTTC.

The J gene is TRBJ2-1, the V gene TRBV7-3; no definite D call. Trimming shortened V by 5 bases and J by 5 bases, and 7 bases separated the two germline ends. Germline lookup yields CDR1 SGHTA and CDR2 FQGTGA. The CDR3 runs 12 residues. CDR3 in DNA: TGTGCCAGCAGCCCGGCCCACAATGAGCAGTTCTTC. Translating gives CASSPAHNEQFF.

The CDR3 DNA reads as TGTGCCAGCAGTCTAACAGGGGGCCCATACAATGAGCAGTTCTTC. It yields the protein CASSLTGGPYNEQFF. This chain connects TRBV28 to TRBJ2-1, with 9 positions matching TRBD1. Trimming cost V 5 bases and J 4 bases; bases outside gene matches: 6. Looked up from germline, CDR1 is MDHEN and CDR2 is SYDVKM. The CDR3 sequence is 15 residues long.

V and J are TRBV2 and TRBJ2-5; tentative D call: TRBD2 (5 bases). The CDR3 has 14 residues. V lost 7 bases, J lost 1 base, and 13 bases lay in between. Germline CDR1 reads SNHLY; CDR2 reads FYNNEI. CDR3 DNA sequence: TGTGCCAGCAACACCGGGATTTCCCAAGAGACCCAGTACTTC. The encoded protein is CASNTGISQETQYF.

The chain carries TRBV30 and TRBJ2-3, with 12 bases fitting TRBD1. V shed 1 base, J shed 2 bases, and the junction held 4 bases outside the gene matches. The germline gives CDR1 GTSNPN, CDR2 SVGIG (reference sequence). This CDR3 contains 16 residues. DNA for the CDR3: TGTGCCTGGAGTGGGGACAGGGGGCCTAACACAGATACGCAGTATTTT. Protein sequence: CAWSGDRGPNTDTQYF.

On this clone: This sample includes further DNA sequences coding for the same CDR3. V usage is TRBV20-1 and J usage is TRBJ2-5; tentatively, D is TRBD1 or TRBD2 (5 bases each). Germline CDR1 reads DFQATT; CDR2 reads SNEGSKA (reference sequence). V was trimmed by 7 bases and J by 4 bases, leaving 10 bases between them. The CDR3 length is 11 residues. CDR3 DNA: TGCAGTGTAGGGGACGCAGAGACCCAGTACTTC. Protein: CSVGDAETQYF.

The V gene is TRBV19, the J gene TRBJ2-5; TRBD1 matches 10 bases. The CDR3 is 15 residues long. The germline gives CDR1 LNHDA, CDR2 SQIVND (reference sequence). J gave up 2 bases and V 4 bases, and 4 bases lay outside the gene matches. The CDR3 coding sequence is TGTGCCAGTAGTAGGACAGGGGGTCCTCAAGAGACCCAGTACTTC. This codes for CASSRTGGPQETQYF.